This passage covers 10 T cell receptor beta chains from one sample sequenced in a study of cytomegalovirus exposure and HLA in healthy donors. Primers: 60 Vbeta forward and 13 Jbeta reverse. Libraries were prepared by immunoSEQ multiplex PCR; TCRdb keeps only in-frame clonotypes and omits some of them. The data show 150,000 to 200,000 clones, roughly 77% seen once. Sequencing was carried out using PBMCs. The receptors were gathered from a woman younger than 45 in good health and CMV-seropositive.

The DNA for the CDR3 is TGTGCCAGCAGCTTTCCCTACCTAGTCGGGGGGGAGCAAGATACGCAGTATTTT. Amino acid sequence: CASSFPYLVGGEQDTQYF. This chain links TRBV7-8 with TRBJ2-3, with 8 bases lining up with TRBD2. The CDR3 loop spans 18 amino acids. With 3 bases clipped from V and 5 bases from J, the junction kept 16 bases outside the gene matches. Germline CDR1 SGHVS, CDR2 FQNEAQ.

The V gene is TRBV6-4, the J gene TRBJ1-6; 8 bases map to TRBD1. J was trimmed by 10 bases and V by 7 bases; bases with no gene match: 15. From germline, CDR1 is MRHNA and CDR2 SNTAGT. There are 16 residues in the CDR3. CDR3 protein: CASTLDWTGLGSPLHF. The CDR3 DNA is TGTGCCAGCACCCTTGACTGGACAGGGTTAGGGTCACCCCTCCACTTT.

The CDR3 DNA sequence: TGTGCCAGCAGCTTATACTACAGGGGGTGGAGGGGAAACACCATATATTTT. It codes for CASSLYYRGWRGNTIYF. This chain connects TRBV5-4 to TRBJ1-3; 8 bases align to TRBD1. The germline V gene encodes CDR1 SGHNT and CDR2 YYREEE (reference sequence). Unmatched junction bases numbered 11, after V lost 2 bases and J lost 4 bases. The CDR3 contains 17 residues.

This rearrangement joins TRBV4-2 to TRBJ2-1; TRBD2 matches 7 bases. The ends lost 1 base at V and 6 bases at J; junction bases unmatched: 6. This CDR3 contains 15 residues. CDR1 is LGHNA, CDR2 YNFKEQ, per germline. DNA of the CDR3: TGTGCCAGCAGCCAAGCTGCGGGGGAAGCCAATGAGCAGTTCTTC. The encoded protein is CASSQAAGEANEQFF.

This clone occurred a few times. The rearrangement joins TRBV14 to TRBJ1-4, with 10 bases aligning to TRBD1. The CDR3 covers 18 residues. Germline-derived CDR1 and CDR2 are SGHDN and FVKESK. With 2 bases clipped from V and 8 bases from J, the junction kept 14 bases outside the gene matches. The CDR3 region is CASSQMTGGARRAEKLFF. Here the CDR3 DNA reads TGTGCCAGCAGCCAAATGACAGGGGGCGCGAGAAGGGCAGAAAAACTGTTTTTT.

The chain has TRBV19 and TRBJ2-2, with 9 bases fitting TRBD1. Germline assignment: CDR1 LNHDA and CDR2 SQIVND (reference sequence). V was pared by 5 bases and J by 3 bases, with 13 bases of the junction left unmatched. There are 18 residues in the CDR3. CDR3 residues: CASSSRTGAASYTGELFF. The CDR3 nucleotides are TGTGCCAGTAGTTCCCGGACAGGGGCGGCGAGCTACACCGGGGAGCTGTTTTTT.

The V call is TRBV20-1, the J call TRBJ2-7; weak D call: TRBD1 (7 bases). The CDR3 runs to 10 residues. Trimming took off 6 bases at V and 9 bases at J, with 12 bases between the two ends. Per germline, CDR1 DFQATT and CDR2 SNEGSKA (reference sequence). CDR3 coding DNA: TGCAGTGCCAGACAGGGAGGGCAGTACTTC. As protein: CSARQGGQYF.

The rearrangement links TRBV29-1 to TRBJ1-2; 11 nucleotides match TRBD1. J was trimmed by 4 bases and V by 4 bases; bases with no gene match: 8. This CDR3 is built from 15 residues. Germline loops: CDR1 SQVTM, CDR2 ANQGSEA. The CDR3 protein is CSVAGQGASTYGYTF. The DNA of the CDR3 is TGCAGCGTTGCTGGACAGGGGGCTTCTACCTATGGCTACACCTTC.

Remarks on this clone: At one of its ends the junction is not consistent with the germline gene, which may arise from a read error. The chain links TRBV7-2 to TRBJ2-5; TRBD2 matches 11 bases. The germline V gene encodes CDR1 SGHTA and CDR2 FQGNSA. The CDR3 contains 18 residues. CDR3 nucleotides: TGTGCCAGCAGCCTAGCGCCTAGCGGGGGGCCTAGACAAGAGACCCAGTACTTC. It codes for CASSLAPSGGPRQETQYF. Full variable domain (remainder filled in from reference TRBV7-2 and TRBJ2-5): GAGVSQSPSNKVTEKGKDVELRCDPISGHTALYWYRQSLGQGLEFLIYFQGNSAPDKSGLPSDRFSAERTGGSVSTLTIQRTQQEDSAVYLCASSLAPSGGPRQETQYFGPGTRLLVL.

This clone has only one observation. This sequence joins TRBV5-1 and TRBJ2-7; 9 bases map to TRBD1. Trimming at V came to 4 bases and at J to 6 bases, leaving 11 bases not matched to a gene. The V gene's germline CDR1 is SGHRS and CDR2 YFSETQ. The CDR3 contains 15 residues. The DNA for the CDR3 is TGCGCCAGCAGCGCCCCTGGGACAGGGTCAAGCGAGCAGTACTTC. Translating it yields CASSAPGTGSSEQYF.